One and the same sample provided the 27 T cell receptor beta chains below, sequenced in a study of cytomegalovirus exposure and HLA in healthy donors. The PCR employed 60 Vbeta primers together with 13 Jbeta primers. TCRdb keeps only in-frame clones here, not all; method: immunoSEQ multiplex PCR. The sample shows around 300,000 clones, 70% to 90% of them seen only once. Sequenced material: PBMCs. The receptors were sampled from a woman aged 40 to 49 in good health and CMV-seropositive.

This clone turned up a few times. V usage is TRBV18 and J usage is TRBJ2-2; 8 nucleotides align to TRBD2. CDR1 is KGHSH and CDR2 is LQKENI in the germline V gene. V dropped 4 bases and J dropped 2; count of bases not matched to a gene: 3. This CDR3 is built from 15 residues. The CDR3 spells CASSQGTSNTGELFF. The CDR3 bases are TGTGCCAGCTCACAAGGGACTAGTAACACCGGGGAGCTGTTTTTT.

The CDR3 DNA reads as TGTGCCAGCAGTTACGACGGAGCCGGATCCTACGAGCAGTACTTC. Translated, it gives CASSYDGAGSYEQYF. The rearrangement uses TRBV6-5 and TRBJ2-7; no clear D. The CDR3 runs to 15 residues. Germline V lookup: CDR1 MNHEY, CDR2 SVGAGI. V lost 2 bases, J lost 1 base, and 12 bases lay in between.

The chain couples TRBV4-1 to TRBJ2-1, with a weak D call TRBD1 (6 bases). Germline CDR1 is MGHRA and CDR2 is YSYEKL. The V and J ends lost 1 base and 8 bases respectively, with 15 bases between them. The CDR3 runs to 15 residues. The CDR3 bases are TGCGCCAGCAGCCAAGTCCCCGGGACAAACGATGAGCAGTTCTTC. Its protein product is CASSQVPGTNDEQFF.

The rearrangement joins TRBV6-5 to TRBJ2-7; weak D call: TRBD2 (6 bases). The ends were cut back, 6 bases at V and 0 bases at J, with 12 bases in the middle. The CDR3 totals 14 residues. CDR1 MNHEY and CDR2 SVGAGI come from the germline V gene. The CDR3 nucleotides read TGTGCCAGCAGACTAGCCGTAAGCTCCTACGAGCAGTACTTC. Protein product: CASRLAVSSYEQYF.

The V gene is TRBV19, the J gene TRBJ2-5; 8 positions agree with TRBD2. The trim removed 6 bases at V and 4 bases at J, leaving 10 bases unmatched. CDR3 length: 15 amino acids. Looked up from germline, CDR1 is LNHDA and CDR2 is SQIVND (reference sequence). Written as DNA, the CDR3 is TGTGCCAGTAGCCAAACGGGGGGGCTTGGAGAGACCCAGTACTTC. Amino acids: CASSQTGGLGETQYF.

This chain links TRBV7-3 with TRBJ2-1; 8 positions match TRBD2. J gave up 5 bases and V 2 bases, and 5 bases lay outside the gene matches. The CDR3 contains 15 residues. Germline V CDR1 and CDR2: SGHTA, FQGTGA. CDR3 protein: CASSLAAGGHNEQFF. CDR3 DNA sequence: TGTGCCAGCAGCTTAGCTGCGGGAGGACACAATGAGCAGTTCTTC.

Comment on this clone: One junction end does not reproduce the germline sequence, and a read error may be involved. This chain uses TRBV7-3 with TRBJ2-2; the D gene is possibly TRBD2 (6 bases). This CDR3 is 15 amino acids long. In germline, CDR1 is SGHTA, CDR2 FQGTGA. CDR3 amino acids: CSSRSSGSNTGELFF. CDR3 DNA sequence: TGTTCCAGCAGATCAAGCGGGTCGAACACCGGGGAGCTGTTTTTT.

This clone showed up just a few times. This chain uses TRBV30 with TRBJ2-3; tentative D call: TRBD2 (7 bases). Trimming shortened V by 0 bases and J by 6 bases, and 16 bases separated the two germline ends. Per germline, CDR1 GTSNPN and CDR2 SVGIG (reference sequence). The CDR3 loop spans 15 amino acids. The CDR3 bases are TGTGCCTGGAGTGTATGGGGTGGGGGGGCCGATACGCAGTATTTT. Amino acid sequence: CAWSVWGGGADTQYF.

This chain links TRBV4-3 with TRBJ1-2, with D hard to call. In germline, CDR1 is LGHNA, CDR2 YSLEER. CDR3 length: 15 residues. The V end was cut by 2 bases, the J end by 0 bases, with 10 bases between. The CDR3, as DNA: TGCGCCAGCAGCCAACAGGTGGGAGCTAACTATGGCTACACCTTC. Its translation: CASSQQVGANYGYTF.

The chain combines TRBV29-1 with TRBJ2-7; D gene ambiguous. Trimming cost V 0 bases and J 1 base, with 10 bases left between them. Per germline, CDR1 SQVTM and CDR2 ANQGSEA. CDR3 length equals 14 residues. The CDR3 nucleotides are TGCAGCGTTGAAGATCGAAGCACTTCCTACGAGCAGTACTTC. It translates to CSVEDRSTSYEQYF.

This clone was seen only once. The chain carries TRBV6-5 and TRBJ1-6; the match to TRBD1 covers 8 bases. Germline lookup yields CDR1 MNHEY and CDR2 SVGAGI. The CDR3 sequence is 14 residues long. V shed 6 bases, J shed 10 bases, and the junction held 8 bases outside the gene matches. CDR3 bases: TGTGCCAGCAGCCAGGACAGGGAGAGGTCACCCCTCCACTTT. This encodes CASSQDRERSPLHF.

This clone was seen a single time. V is TRBV27 and J is TRBJ2-5, with a tentative D call TRBD2 (7 bases). Trimming took off 3 bases at V and 11 bases at J, with 16 bases between the two ends. The germline V gene has CDR1 MNHEY and CDR2 SMNVEV (reference sequence). The CDR3 loop spans 13 amino acids. The chain's CDR3 is CASSFLGGREQYF. CDR3 DNA: TGTGCCAGCAGTTTTTTAGGGGGGAGGGAGCAGTACTTC.

This clone was seen a few times. The J gene is TRBJ1-2, the V gene TRBV27; D gene unclear. The CDR3 is 13 residues long. Germline-derived CDR1 and CDR2 are MNHEY and SMNVEV (reference sequence). V lost 8 bases to trimming and J lost 2 bases, with 12 bases between them. The CDR3 DNA sequence: TGTGCCAGCGCAGGCCTATCGAACTATGGCTACACCTTC. It specifies CASAGLSNYGYTF.

This sequence joins TRBV18 and TRBJ1-2; D call uncertain. Germline V gene sequence: CDR1 KGHSH, CDR2 LQKENI. This CDR3 spans 14 amino acids. V shed 1 base and J shed 3 bases, with 9 bases lying between them. CDR3 sequence reads: CASSPQGGDYGYTF. In DNA form, the CDR3 reads TGTGCCAGCTCACCACAGGGAGGAGACTATGGCTACACCTTC.

This clone was observed once. The V and J genes are TRBV11-3 and TRBJ2-7; D possibly corresponds to TRBD1 (6 bases). Germline values: CDR1 SGHNT, CDR2 YENEEA. The CDR3 has 17 amino acids. Trimming took 3 bases from V and 1 from J, leaving 19 bases between them. The CDR3 region is CASSLGKYRVPSYEQYF. The DNA for the CDR3 is TGTGCCAGCAGCTTGGGAAAATACAGGGTACCGTCCTACGAGCAGTACTTC. Full variable domain (remainder filled in from reference TRBV11-3 and TRBJ2-7): EAGVVQSPRYKIIEKKQPVAFWCNPISGHNTLYWYLQNLGQGPELLIRYENEEAVDDSQLPKDRFSAERLKGVDSTLKIQPAELGDSAVYLCASSLGKYRVPSYEQYFGPGTRLTVT.

As concerns this clone: The junction departs from germline at one end; a sequencing error may be responsible. The chain recombines TRBV7-9 with TRBJ1-2; TRBD1 aligns across 9 bases. The CDR3 is 18 amino acids. Germline CDR1 reads SEHNR; CDR2 reads FQNEAQ (reference sequence). The CDR3 here is CSSSSRGPRTGEDYGYTF. Written as DNA, the CDR3 is TGTTCCAGCAGCTCTCGCGGCCCTCGGACAGGGGAGGACTATGGCTACACCTTC.

The chain employs TRBV7-9 and TRBJ2-3, with 10 bases fitting TRBD2. J lost 4 bases, V lost 4 bases, and 11 bases had no gene match. The CDR3 loop spans 17 amino acids. Germline loops: CDR1 SEHNR, CDR2 FQNEAQ (reference sequence). The CDR3 DNA sequence: TGTGCCAGCAGCTCGAGTGAGGGGACTAGCGTTGCAGATACGCAGTATTTT. This translates into CASSSSEGTSVADTQYF.

V usage is TRBV4-3 and J usage is TRBJ2-2; TRBD1 aligns across 7 bases. Unmatched junction bases numbered 5, after V lost 1 base and J lost 6 bases. In germline, CDR1 is LGHNA, CDR2 YSLEER. This CDR3 contains 15 residues. The CDR3 region is CASSQVIDRAGELFF. The CDR3 bases are TGCGCCAGCAGCCAAGTAATCGACAGGGCCGGGGAGCTGTTTTTT.

This clone was counted only a few times. This chain uses TRBV28 with TRBJ2-1, with D tentatively TRBD2 (5 bases). CDR1 MDHEN and CDR2 SYDVKM come from the germline V gene. Deletions cut 5 bases from V and 0 bases from J, with 8 bases between. The CDR3 runs to 14 residues. In DNA form, the CDR3 reads TGTGCCAGCAGTGACCGGGACTCCTACAATGAGCAGTTCTTC. This translates into CASSDRDSYNEQFF.

This chain joins TRBV11-2 and TRBJ2-7; TRBD2 matches 8 bases. The CDR3 is made up of 15 amino acids. V was clipped by 4 bases and J by 2 bases; unmatched bases: 7. Per germline, CDR1 SGHAT and CDR2 FQNNGV. The CDR3 DNA follows: TGTGCCAGCAGCTCCGGGGGGGGGCTAACCTACGAGCAGTACTTC. This gives the protein CASSSGGGLTYEQYF.

The genes are TRBV11-2 and TRBJ2-2; 7 bases align to TRBD2. The V gene's germline CDR1 is SGHAT and CDR2 FQNNGV. This CDR3 comprises 16 residues. The V segment lost 4 bases and the J segment 6 bases; nucleotides outside the gene matches: 11. CDR3 coding DNA: TGTGCCAGCAGCTCGAGGACGGGAGGTATCGCCGGGGAGCTGTTTTTT. This sequence encodes CASSSRTGGIAGELFF.

The genes are TRBV7-2 and TRBJ2-3; D remains ambiguous. The CDR3 contains 13 residues. V was shortened by 0 bases and J by 5 bases, with 6 bases between the two germline ends. Germline V gene sequence: CDR1 SGHTA, CDR2 FQGNSA. CDR3 nucleotides: TGTGCCAGCAGCTTAGCGCGATTAGATACGCAGTATTTT. It is translated as CASSLARLDTQYF.

V gene TRBV10-3 combines with J gene TRBJ2-1; D might be TRBD1 (6 bases). Trimming took off 3 bases at V and 4 bases at J, with 10 bases between the two ends. Germline CDR1 is ENHRY and CDR2 is SYGVKD. This CDR3 contains 14 residues. Here the CDR3 reads CAISDQQGYNEQFF. CDR3 sequence (DNA): TGTGCCATCAGTGATCAACAGGGTTACAATGAGCAGTTCTTC.

The CDR3 coding sequence is TGTGCCAGCAGCTTTTCCGGGACGAACACCGGGGAGCTGTTTTTT. It is translated as CASSFSGTNTGELFF. The J gene is TRBJ2-2, the V gene TRBV7-2, with a weak D call TRBD2 (5 bases). Trimming cost V 3 bases and J 0 bases, with 8 bases left between them. CDR1 is SGHTA, CDR2 FQGNSA, per germline. The CDR3 is 15 residues long.

This clone was found once. The rearrangement links TRBV19 to TRBJ1-5; D unresolved. The CDR3 totals 15 residues. In germline, CDR1 is LNHDA, CDR2 SQIVND (reference sequence). Trimming stripped 2 bases from V and 3 bases from J, with 11 bases between. Written as DNA, the CDR3 is TGTGCCAGTAGTATATGGAGGGTCAACAATCAGCCCCAGCATTTT. It specifies CASSIWRVNNQPQHF.

V is TRBV7-6 and J is TRBJ2-7, with no clear D. V dropped 4 bases and J dropped 6 bases, with 10 bases sitting between them. CDR3 length equals 12 residues. CDR1 is SGHVS, CDR2 FNYEAQ, per germline. The CDR3 reads CASSSLKTEQYF. The CDR3 DNA follows: TGTGCCAGCAGCTCCCTAAAAACCGAGCAGTACTTC.

The rearrangement uses TRBV13 and TRBJ2-3; D might be TRBD2 (5 bases). The CDR3 consists of 15 residues. Germline lookup yields CDR1 PRHDT and CDR2 FYEKMQ (reference sequence). V was shortened by 5 bases and J by 9 bases, with 21 bases between the two germline ends. CDR3 coding DNA: TGTGCCAGCAGCCCCGACTTAGGGATTACGGGGACGCAGTATTTT. Residues: CASSPDLGITGTQYF.